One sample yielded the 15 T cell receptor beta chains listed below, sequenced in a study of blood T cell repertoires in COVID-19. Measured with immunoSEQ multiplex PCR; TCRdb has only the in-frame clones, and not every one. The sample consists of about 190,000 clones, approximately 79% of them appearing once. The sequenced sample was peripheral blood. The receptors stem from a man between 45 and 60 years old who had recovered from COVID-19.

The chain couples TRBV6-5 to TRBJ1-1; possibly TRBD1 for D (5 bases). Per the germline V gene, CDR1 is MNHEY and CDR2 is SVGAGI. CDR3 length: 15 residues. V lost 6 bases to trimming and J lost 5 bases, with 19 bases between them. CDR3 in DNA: TGTGCCAGCAGCCAAAGGATCGGGGGGATAACTGAAGCTTTCTTT. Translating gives CASSQRIGGITEAFF.

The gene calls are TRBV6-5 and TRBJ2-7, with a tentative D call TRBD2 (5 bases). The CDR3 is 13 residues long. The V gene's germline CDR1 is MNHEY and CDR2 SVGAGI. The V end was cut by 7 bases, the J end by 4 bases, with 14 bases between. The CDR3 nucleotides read TGTGCCAGCAAGGTTGGGAGTCTTTACGAGCAGTACTTC. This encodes CASKVGSLYEQYF.

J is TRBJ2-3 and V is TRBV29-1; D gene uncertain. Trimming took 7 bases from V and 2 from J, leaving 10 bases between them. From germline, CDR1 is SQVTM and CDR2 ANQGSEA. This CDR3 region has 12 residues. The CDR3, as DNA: TGCAGCGGGGCGTTATCCACAGATACGCAGTATTTT. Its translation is CSGALSTDTQYF.

In DNA form, the CDR3 reads TGTGCCACCAGTGATTCTGACGACGAGATGAGACAGGGAAACTACGAGCAGTACTTC. This encodes CATSDSDDEMRQGNYEQYF. V gene TRBV24-1 combines with J gene TRBJ2-7, with 7 bases matching TRBD1. The CDR3 has 19 amino acids. Germline V gives CDR1 KGHDR, CDR2 SFDVKD. Unmatched junction bases numbered 18, after V lost 2 bases and J lost 3 bases.

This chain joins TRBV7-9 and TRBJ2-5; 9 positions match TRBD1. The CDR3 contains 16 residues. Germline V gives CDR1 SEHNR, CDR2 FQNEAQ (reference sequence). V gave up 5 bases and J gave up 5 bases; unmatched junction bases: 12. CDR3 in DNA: TGTGCCAGCAGCCCGGGGACAGGGAGAATTGGGGAGACCCAGTACTTC. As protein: CASSPGTGRIGETQYF.

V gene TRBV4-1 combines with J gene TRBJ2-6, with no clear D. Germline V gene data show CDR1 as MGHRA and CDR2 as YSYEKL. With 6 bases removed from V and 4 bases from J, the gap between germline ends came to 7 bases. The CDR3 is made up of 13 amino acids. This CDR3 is CASRQTGANVLTF. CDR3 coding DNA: TGCGCCAGCAGACAGACGGGGGCCAACGTCCTGACTTTC.

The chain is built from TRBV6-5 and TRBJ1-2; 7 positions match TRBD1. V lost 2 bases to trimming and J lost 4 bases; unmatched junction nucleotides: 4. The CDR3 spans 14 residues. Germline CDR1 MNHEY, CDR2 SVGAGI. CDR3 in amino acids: CASSYRGLSYGYTF. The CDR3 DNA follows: TGTGCCAGCAGTTACAGGGGGCTCAGCTATGGCTACACCTTC.

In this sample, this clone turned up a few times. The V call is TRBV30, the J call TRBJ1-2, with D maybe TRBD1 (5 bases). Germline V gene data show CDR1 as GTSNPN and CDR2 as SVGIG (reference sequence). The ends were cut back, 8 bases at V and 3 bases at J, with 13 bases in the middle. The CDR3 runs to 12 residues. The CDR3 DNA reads TGTGCCGGATGGACGGGGGACTATGGCTACACCTTC. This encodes CAGWTGDYGYTF.

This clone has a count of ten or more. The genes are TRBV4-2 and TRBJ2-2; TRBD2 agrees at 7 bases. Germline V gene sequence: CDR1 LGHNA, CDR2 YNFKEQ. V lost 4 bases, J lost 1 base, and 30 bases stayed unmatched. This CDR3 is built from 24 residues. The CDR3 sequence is CASSPYALVSGTPQGPWNTGELFF. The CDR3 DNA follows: TGTGCCAGCAGCCCCTATGCGCTCGTGAGCGGGACCCCACAAGGGCCTTGGAACACCGGGGAGCTGTTTTTT.

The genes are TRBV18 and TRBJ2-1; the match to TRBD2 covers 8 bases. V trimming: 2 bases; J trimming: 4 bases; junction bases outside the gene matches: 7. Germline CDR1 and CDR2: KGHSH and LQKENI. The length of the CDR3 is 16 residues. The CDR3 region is CASSPGNSGIYNEQFF. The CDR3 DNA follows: TGTGCCAGCTCACCAGGAAATAGCGGGATTTACAATGAGCAGTTCTTC.

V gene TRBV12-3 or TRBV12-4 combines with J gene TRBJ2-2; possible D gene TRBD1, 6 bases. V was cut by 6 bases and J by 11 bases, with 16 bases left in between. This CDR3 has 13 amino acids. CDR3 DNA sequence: TGTGCCAGCAGCCCAAGAGGGACACCCGAGCTGTTTTTT. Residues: CASSPRGTPELFF.

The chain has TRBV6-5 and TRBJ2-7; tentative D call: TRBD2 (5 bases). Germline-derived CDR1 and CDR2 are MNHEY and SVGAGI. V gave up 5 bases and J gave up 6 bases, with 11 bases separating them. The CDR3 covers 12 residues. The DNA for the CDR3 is TGTGCCAGCAGTCCGGGATCGGTCGAGCAGTACTTC. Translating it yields CASSPGSVEQYF.

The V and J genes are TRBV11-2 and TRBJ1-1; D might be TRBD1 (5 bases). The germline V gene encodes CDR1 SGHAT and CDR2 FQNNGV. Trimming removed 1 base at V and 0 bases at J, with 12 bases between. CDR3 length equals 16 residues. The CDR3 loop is CASSLGWGDLNTEAFF. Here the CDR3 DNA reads TGTGCCAGCAGCTTAGGTTGGGGGGACCTGAACACTGAAGCTTTCTTT.

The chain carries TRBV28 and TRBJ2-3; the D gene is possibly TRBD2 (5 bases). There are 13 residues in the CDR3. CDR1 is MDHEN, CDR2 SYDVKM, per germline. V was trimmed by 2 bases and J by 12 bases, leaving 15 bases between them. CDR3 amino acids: CASSLPLAYSQYF. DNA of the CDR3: TGTGCCAGCAGTTTACCCCTAGCTTACTCTCAGTATTTT.

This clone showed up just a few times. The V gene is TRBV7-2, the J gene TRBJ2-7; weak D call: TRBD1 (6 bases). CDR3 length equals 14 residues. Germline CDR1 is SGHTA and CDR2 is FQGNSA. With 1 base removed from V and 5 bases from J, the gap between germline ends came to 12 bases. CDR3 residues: CASSLEQGFDEQYF. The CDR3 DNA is TGTGCCAGCAGCTTAGAACAGGGATTTGACGAGCAGTACTTC.